The entry that follows covers one T cell receptor (beta chain) sequence. Antigen specificity is unknown. Relative to the germline gene, one junction end is altered; a read error may explain this. This specimen comes from a study of cytomegalovirus exposure and HLA in healthy donors. Study observations and caveats: Later analysis suggested most CMV-associated TCR beta chains were HLA-restricted.

The germline CDR1 and CDR2 sequences are MNHEY and SVGAGI. CDR3 length: 13 residues. The PCR ran on 60 Vbeta and 13 Jbeta primers. Clones were read by immunoSEQ multiplex PCR, and TCRdb kept only the in-frame ones, dropping some. The repertoire holds about 140,000 clones, less than 85% seen once, with approximately 8.8% in the top ten. This receptor was identified in a woman in her forties or fifties in good health and CMV-seropositive. The V call is TRBV6-5, the J call TRBJ1-2, with 7 bases matching TRBD1. The sample was PBMCs. The CDR3: CASSYTGQRWTVF. The CDR3 region has the DNA TGTGCCAGCAGTTACACGGGACAGAGGTGGACCGTTTTC.